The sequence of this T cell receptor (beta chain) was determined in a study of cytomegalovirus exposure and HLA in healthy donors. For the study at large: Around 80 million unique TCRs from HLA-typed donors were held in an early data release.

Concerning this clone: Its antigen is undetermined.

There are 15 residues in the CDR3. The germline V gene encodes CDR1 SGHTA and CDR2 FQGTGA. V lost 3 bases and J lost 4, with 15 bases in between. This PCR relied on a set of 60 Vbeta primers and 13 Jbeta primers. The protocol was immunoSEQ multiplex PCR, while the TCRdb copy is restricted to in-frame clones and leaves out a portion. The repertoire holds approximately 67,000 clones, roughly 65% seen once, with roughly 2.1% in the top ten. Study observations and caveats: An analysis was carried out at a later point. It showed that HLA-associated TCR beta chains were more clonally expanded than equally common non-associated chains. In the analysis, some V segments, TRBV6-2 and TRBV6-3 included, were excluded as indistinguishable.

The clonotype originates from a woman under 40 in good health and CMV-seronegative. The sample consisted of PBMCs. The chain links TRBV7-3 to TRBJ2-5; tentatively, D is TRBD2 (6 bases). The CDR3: CASSLGAGRRETQYF. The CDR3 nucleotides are TGTGCCAGCAGCTTGGGAGCTGGGAGGCGAGAGACCCAGTACTTC.